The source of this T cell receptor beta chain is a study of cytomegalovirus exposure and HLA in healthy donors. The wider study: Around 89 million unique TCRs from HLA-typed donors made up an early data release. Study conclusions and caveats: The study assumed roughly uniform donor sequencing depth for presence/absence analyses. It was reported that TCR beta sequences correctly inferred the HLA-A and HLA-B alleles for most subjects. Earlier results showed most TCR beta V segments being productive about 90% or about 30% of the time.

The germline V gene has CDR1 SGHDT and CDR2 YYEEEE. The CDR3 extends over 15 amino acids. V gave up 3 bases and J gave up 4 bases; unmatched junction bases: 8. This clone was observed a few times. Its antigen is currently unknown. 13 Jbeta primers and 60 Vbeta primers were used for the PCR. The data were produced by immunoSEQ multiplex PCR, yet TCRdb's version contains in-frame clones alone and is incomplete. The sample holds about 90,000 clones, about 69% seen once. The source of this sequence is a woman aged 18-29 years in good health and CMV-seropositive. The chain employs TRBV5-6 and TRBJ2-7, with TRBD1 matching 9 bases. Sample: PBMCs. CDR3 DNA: TGTGCCAGCAGCTGGGGACAGGGAACGGTGTACGAGCAGTACTTC. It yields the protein CASSWGQGTVYEQYF.